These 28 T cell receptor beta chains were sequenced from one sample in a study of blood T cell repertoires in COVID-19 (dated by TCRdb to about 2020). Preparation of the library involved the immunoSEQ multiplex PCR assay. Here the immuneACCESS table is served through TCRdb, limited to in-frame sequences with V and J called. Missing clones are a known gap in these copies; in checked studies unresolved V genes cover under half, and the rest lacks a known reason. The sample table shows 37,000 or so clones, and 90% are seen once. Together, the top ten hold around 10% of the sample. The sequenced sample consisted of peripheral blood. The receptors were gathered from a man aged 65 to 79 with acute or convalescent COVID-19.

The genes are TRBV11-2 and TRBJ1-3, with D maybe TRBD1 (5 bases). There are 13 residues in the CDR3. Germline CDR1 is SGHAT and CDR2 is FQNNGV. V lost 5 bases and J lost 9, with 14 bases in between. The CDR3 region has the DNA TGTGCCAGCAGCGCAGGGACTGGAGGCACCATATATTTT. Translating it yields CASSAGTGGTIYF.

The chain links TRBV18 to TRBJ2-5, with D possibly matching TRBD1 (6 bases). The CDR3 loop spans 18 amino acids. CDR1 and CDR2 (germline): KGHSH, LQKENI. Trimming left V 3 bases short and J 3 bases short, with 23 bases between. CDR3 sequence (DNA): TGTGCCAGCTCACCTATCAGGGACCCCGGGACAAGAAAAGAGACCCAGTACTTC. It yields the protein CASSPIRDPGTRKETQYF.

The CDR3 loop reads CASSPIQGAAAFF. The CDR3 DNA sequence: TGTGCCAGCAGCCCAATACAGGGGGCGGCAGCTTTCTTT. This chain uses TRBV7-9 with TRBJ1-1; 9 bases agree with TRBD1. The V gene end was trimmed by 5 bases and the J gene end by 10 bases; junction bases not matched to a gene: 8. The CDR3 is 13 amino acids. Germline V gene sequence: CDR1 SEHNR, CDR2 FQNEAQ (reference sequence). The variable domain in full, completed from reference TRBV7-9 and TRBJ1-1, reads DTGVSQNPRHKITKRGQNVTFRCDPISEHNRLYWYRQTLGQGPEFLTYFQNEAQLEKSRLLSDRFSAERPKGSFSTLEIQRTEQGDSAMYLCASSPIQGAAAFFGQGTRLTVV.

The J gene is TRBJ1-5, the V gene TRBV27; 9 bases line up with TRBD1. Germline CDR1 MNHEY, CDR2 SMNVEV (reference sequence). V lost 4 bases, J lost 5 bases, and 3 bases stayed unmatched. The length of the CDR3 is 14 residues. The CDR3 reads CASSSQGADQPQHF. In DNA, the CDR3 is TGTGCCAGCAGTTCACAGGGGGCAGATCAGCCCCAGCATTTT.

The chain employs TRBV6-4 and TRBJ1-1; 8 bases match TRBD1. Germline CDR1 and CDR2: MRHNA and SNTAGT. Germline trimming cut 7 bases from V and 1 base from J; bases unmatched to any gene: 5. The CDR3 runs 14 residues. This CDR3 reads CASTSGTGNTEAFF. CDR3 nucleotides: TGTGCCAGCACCTCCGGGACAGGGAACACTGAAGCTTTCTTT.

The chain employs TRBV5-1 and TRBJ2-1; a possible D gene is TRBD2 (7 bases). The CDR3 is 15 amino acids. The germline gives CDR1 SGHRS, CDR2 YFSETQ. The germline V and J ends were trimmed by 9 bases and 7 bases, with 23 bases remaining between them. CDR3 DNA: TGCGCCACCTCTGAACAGGGAGCGGGGTTGAATGAGCAGTTCTTC. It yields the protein CATSEQGAGLNEQFF.

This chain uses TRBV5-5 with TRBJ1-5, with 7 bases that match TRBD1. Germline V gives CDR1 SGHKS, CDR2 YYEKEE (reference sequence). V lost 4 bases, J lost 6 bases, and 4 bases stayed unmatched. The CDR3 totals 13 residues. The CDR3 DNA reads TGTGCCAGCAGCCCGACAGGGACTCAGCCCCAGCATTTT. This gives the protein CASSPTGTQPQHF.

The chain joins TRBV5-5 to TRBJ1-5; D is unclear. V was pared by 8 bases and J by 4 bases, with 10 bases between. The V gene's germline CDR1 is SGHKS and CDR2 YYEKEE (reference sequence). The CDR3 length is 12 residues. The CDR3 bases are TGTGCCAGATCGCGCCCTAATCAGCCCCAGCATTTT. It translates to CARSRPNQPQHF. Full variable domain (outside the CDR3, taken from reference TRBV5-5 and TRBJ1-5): DAGVTQSPTHLIKTRGQQVTLRCSPISGHKSVSWYQQVLGQGPQFIFQYYEKEERGRGNFPDRFSARQFPNYSSELNVNALLLGDSALYLCARSRPNQPQHFGDGTRLSIL.

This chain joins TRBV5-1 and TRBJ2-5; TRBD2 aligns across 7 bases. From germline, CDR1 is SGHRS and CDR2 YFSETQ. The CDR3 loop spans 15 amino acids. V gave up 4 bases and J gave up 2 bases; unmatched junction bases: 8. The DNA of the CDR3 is TGCGCCAGCAGCCGGAGCGGGGTAACTCAAGAGACCCAGTACTTC. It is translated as CASSRSGVTQETQYF.

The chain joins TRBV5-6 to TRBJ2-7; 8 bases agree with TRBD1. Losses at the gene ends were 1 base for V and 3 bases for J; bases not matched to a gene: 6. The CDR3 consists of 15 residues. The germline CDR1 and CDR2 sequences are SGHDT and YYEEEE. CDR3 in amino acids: CASSLIGTGHYEQYF. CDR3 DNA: TGTGCCAGCAGCTTGATCGGGACAGGTCACTACGAGCAGTACTTC.

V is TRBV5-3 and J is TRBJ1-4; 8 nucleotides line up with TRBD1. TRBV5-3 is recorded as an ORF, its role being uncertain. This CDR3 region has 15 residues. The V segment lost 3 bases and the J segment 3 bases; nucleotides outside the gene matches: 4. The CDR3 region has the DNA TGTGCCAGAAGCTGGACAGGGCCGGCTAATGAAAAACTGTTTTTT. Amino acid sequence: CARSWTGPANEKLFF.

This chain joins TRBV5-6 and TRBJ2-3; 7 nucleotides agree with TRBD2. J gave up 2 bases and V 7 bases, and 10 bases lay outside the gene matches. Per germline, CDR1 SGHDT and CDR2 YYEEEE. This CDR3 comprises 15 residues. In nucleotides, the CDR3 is TGTGCCAGCTCCCTCCCCGGGAGGCCCACAGATACGCAGTATTTT. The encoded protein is CASSLPGRPTDTQYF.

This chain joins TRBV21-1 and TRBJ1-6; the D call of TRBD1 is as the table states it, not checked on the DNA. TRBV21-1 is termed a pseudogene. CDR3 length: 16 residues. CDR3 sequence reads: CASSKETRQGYSPLHF. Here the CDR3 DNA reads TGTGCCAGCAGCAAAGAGACGCGACAGGGGTATTCACCCCTCCACTTT.

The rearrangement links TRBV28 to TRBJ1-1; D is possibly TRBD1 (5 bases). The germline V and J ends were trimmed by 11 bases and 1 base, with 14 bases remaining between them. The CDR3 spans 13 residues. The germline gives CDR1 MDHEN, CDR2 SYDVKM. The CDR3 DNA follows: TGTGCCTCGGCATTAAGGGGGAACACTGAAGCTTTCTTT. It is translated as CASALRGNTEAFF.

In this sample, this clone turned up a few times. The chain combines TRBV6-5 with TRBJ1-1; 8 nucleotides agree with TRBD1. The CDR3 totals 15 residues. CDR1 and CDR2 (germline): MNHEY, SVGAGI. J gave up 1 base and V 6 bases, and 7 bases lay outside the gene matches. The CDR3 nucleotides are TGTGCCAGCAGACCCTGGACAGGGCGGAACACTGAAGCTTTCTTT. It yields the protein CASRPWTGRNTEAFF.

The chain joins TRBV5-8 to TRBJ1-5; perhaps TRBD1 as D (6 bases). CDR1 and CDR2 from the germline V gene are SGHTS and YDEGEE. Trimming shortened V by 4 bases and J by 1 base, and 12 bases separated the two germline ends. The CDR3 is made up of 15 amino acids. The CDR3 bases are TGTGCCAGCAGCGCAGGGGTAGAGAGCAATCAGCCCCAGCATTTT. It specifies CASSAGVESNQPQHF.

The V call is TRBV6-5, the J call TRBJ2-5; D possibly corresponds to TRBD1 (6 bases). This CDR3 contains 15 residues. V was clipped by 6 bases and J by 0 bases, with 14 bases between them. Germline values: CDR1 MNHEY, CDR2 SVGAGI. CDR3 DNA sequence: TGTGCCAGCAGCCGGACAGATCAGTACCAAGAGACCCAGTACTTC. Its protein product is CASSRTDQYQETQYF.

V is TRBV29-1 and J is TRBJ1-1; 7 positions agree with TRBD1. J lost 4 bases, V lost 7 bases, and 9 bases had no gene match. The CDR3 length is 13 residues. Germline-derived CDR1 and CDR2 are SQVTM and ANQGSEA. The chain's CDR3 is CSARTGAGTEAFF. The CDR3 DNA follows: TGCAGCGCCCGTACAGGGGCAGGCACTGAAGCTTTCTTT. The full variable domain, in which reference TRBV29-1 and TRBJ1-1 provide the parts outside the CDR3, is SAVISQKPSRDICQRGTSLTIQCQVDSQVTMMFWYRQQPGQSLTLIATANQGSEATYESGFVIDKFPISRPNLTFSTLTVSNMSPEDSSIYLCSARTGAGTEAFFGQGTRLTVV.

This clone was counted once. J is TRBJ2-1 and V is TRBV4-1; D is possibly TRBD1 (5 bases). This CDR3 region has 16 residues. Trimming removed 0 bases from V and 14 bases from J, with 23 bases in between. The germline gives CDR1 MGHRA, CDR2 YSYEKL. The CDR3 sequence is CASSQESPQVGQGEFF. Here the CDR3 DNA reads TGCGCCAGCAGCCAAGAGTCACCCCAGGTGGGTCAGGGCGAGTTCTTC.

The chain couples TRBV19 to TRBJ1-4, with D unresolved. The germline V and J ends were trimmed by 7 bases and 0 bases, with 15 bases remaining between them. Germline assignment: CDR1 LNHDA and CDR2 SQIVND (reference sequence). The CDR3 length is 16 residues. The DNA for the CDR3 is TGTGCCAGTACTCTCATCTGGAGAGCAACTAATGAAAAACTGTTTTTT. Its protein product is CASTLIWRATNEKLFF.

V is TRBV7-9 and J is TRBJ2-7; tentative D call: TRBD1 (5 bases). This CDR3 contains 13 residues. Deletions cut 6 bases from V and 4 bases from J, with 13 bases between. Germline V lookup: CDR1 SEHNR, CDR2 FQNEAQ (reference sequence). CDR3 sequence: CASRTTEQYEQYF. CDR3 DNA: TGTGCCAGCAGAACGACAGAACAATACGAGCAGTACTTC.

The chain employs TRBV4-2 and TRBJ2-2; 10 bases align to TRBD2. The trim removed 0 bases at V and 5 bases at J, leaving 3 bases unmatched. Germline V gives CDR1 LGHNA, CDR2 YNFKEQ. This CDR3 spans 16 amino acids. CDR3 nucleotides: TGTGCCAGCAGCCAAGAGCTAGCGGGAGAGACCGGGGAGCTGTTTTTT. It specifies CASSQELAGETGELFF.

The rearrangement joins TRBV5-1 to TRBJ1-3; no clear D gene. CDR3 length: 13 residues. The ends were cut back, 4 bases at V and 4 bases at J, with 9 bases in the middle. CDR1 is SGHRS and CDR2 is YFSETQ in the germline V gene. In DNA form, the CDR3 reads TGCGCCAGCAGCCTATCCCCCGGAAACACCATATATTTT. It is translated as CASSLSPGNTIYF.

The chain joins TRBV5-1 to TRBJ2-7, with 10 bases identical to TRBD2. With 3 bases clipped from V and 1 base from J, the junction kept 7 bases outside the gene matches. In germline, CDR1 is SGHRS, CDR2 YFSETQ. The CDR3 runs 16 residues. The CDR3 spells CASSYQMGLASYEQYF. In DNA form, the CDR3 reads TGCGCCAGCAGCTACCAAATGGGACTAGCGTCCTACGAGCAGTACTTC.

CDR3 protein: CASSFGTGQETQYF. In DNA form, the CDR3 reads TGCGCCAGCAGCTTCGGGACAGGGCAAGAGACCCAGTACTTC. V is TRBV5-1 and J is TRBJ2-5; 9 bases are shared with TRBD1. Per the germline V gene, CDR1 is SGHRS and CDR2 is YFSETQ. This CDR3 has 14 residues. With V trimmed by 2 bases and J by 2 bases, 1 base remained unmatched.

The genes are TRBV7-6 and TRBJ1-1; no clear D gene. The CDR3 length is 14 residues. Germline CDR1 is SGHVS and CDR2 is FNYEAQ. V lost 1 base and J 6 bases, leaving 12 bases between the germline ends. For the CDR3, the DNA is TGTGCCAGCAGCTTAGTAGAGTCGGGAGCTGAAGCTTTCTTT. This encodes CASSLVESGAEAFF.

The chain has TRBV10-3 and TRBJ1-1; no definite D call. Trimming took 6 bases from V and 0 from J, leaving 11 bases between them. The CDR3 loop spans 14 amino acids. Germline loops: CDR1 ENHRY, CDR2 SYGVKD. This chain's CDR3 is CAISGNRMNTEAFF. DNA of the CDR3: TGTGCCATCAGCGGGAATCGGATGAACACTGAAGCTTTCTTT.

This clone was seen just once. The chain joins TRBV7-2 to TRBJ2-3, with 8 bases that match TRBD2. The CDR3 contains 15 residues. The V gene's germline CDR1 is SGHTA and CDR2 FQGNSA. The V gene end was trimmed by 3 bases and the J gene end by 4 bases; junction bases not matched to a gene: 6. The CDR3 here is CASSLRAGDADTQYF. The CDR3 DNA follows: TGTGCCAGCAGCTTGCGAGCGGGAGATGCAGATACGCAGTATTTT.